This TCR beta chain appears in the sequencing data of a study of T cell repertoires in cytomegalovirus infection. Study information: In public TCR beta signatures, there were indications of both CMV infection and matching HLA type. Broader study findings: In two of eight donors, the top clonotype was HLA-C-restricted CMV-specific.

TCRdb passed the reads through MiXCR, listing each CDR3 protein once. The sample holds 300,000 to 400,000 distinct CDR3 sequences, 15% to 20% seen once. In this sample, this clonotype turned up many times. Its antigen is currently unknown. This TCR came from a human donor in good health (CMV status not recorded). Some clones in this sample may be carry-over from other donors' samples. Sequencing was carried out using PBMCs.

CDR3: CASRATNLIRETQYF. In DNA form, the CDR3 reads TGTGCCAGCAGAGCGACAAACCTAATTCGAGAGACCCAGTACTTC. V is TRBV27 and J is TRBJ2-5; D gene uncertain. The V end lost 6 bases, the J end lost 4 bases, and 18 bases lay between the germline ends. This CDR3 is built from 15 residues. Germline loops: CDR1 MNHEY, CDR2 SMNVEV (reference sequence).